Listed here are 31 T cell receptor beta chains from one sample, sequenced in a study of T-cell reconstitution after alpha-beta-depleted transplantation in children. Construction of the TCRbeta library involved unique molecular identifiers. Each CDR3 protein is one row after TCRdb ran MiXCR on the PCR reads. The sample lists hundreds of thousands of distinct CDR3 sequences; around 13% were seen once. Sequencing was performed on PBMCs, taken before TCRalphabeta/CD19-depleted stem cell transplant. Receptors were obtained from a girl aged 2-10 years with congenital amegakaryocytic thrombocytopenia, due to receive a stem cell transplant.

This clonotype occurred a few times. The rearrangement links TRBV6-2 or TRBV6-3 to TRBJ2-3, with 7 bases identical to TRBD1. Trimming took 6 bases from V and 0 from J; bases not matched to a gene: 3. Looked up from germline, CDR1 is MNHEY and CDR2 is SVGEGT. There are 14 residues in the CDR3. The CDR3 loop is CASSDRASTDTQYF. The CDR3 DNA follows: TGTGCCAGCAGCGACAGGGCCAGCACAGATACGCAGTATTTT.

J is TRBJ2-3 and V is TRBV30, with a tentative D call TRBD2 (7 bases). The CDR3 is 11 residues long. The V end lost 4 bases, the J end lost 9 bases, and 11 bases lay between the germline ends. The V gene's germline CDR1 is GTSNPN and CDR2 SVGIG (reference sequence). CDR3 nucleotides: TGTGCCTGGAATGGGGGGGGCACGCAGTATTTT. This codes for CAWNGGGTQYF.

This clonotype has at least ten counts. The V call is TRBV5-1, the J call TRBJ1-1; D unclear. Germline-derived CDR1 and CDR2 are SGHRS and YFSETQ. With 2 bases removed from V and 8 bases from J, the gap between germline ends came to 10 bases. This CDR3 is 12 amino acids long. The DNA for the CDR3 is TGCGCCAGCAGCTTAACCAGCCGGGAAGCTTTCTTT. Residues: CASSLTSREAFF.

This clonotype was seen just once. The CDR3 loop is CSVEATGETYEQYF. The CDR3 nucleotides are TGCAGCGTTGAAGCGACCGGGGAGACCTACGAGCAGTACTTC. The chain links TRBV29-1 to TRBJ2-7; a weak D match, TRBD2 (5 bases). The CDR3 consists of 14 residues. Germline V gene data show CDR1 as SQVTM and CDR2 as ANQGSEA. Trimming took off 1 base at V and 2 bases at J, with 12 bases between the two ends.

This sequence joins TRBV2 and TRBJ1-2; D is uncertain. Germline V gene sequence: CDR1 SNHLY, CDR2 FYNNEI. The ends were cut back, 3 bases at V and 4 bases at J, with 3 bases in the middle. The CDR3 loop spans 11 amino acids. CDR3 loop: CASSDIYGYTF. Written as DNA, the CDR3 is TGTGCCAGCAGTGATATCTATGGCTACACCTTC. Filled out from reference TRBV2 and TRBJ1-2, the complete variable domain reads EPEVTQTPSHQVTQMGQEVILRCVPISNHLYFYWYRQILGQKVEFLVSFYNNEISEKSEIFDDQFSVERPDGSNFTLKIRSTKLEDSAMYFCASSDIYGYTFGSGTRLTVV.

This clonotype was seen a few times. The rearrangement uses TRBV6-1 and TRBJ2-1; D might be TRBD2 (5 bases). V was pared by 6 bases and J by 3 bases, with 9 bases between. Germline CDR1 is MNHNS and CDR2 is SASEGT. CDR3 size: 13 residues. The CDR3 region is CASSRERYNEQFF. The DNA of the CDR3 is TGTGCCAGCAGCCGGGAACGCTACAATGAGCAGTTCTTC.

This clonotype appeared a few times. The chain has TRBV12-5 and TRBJ1-3; tentatively, D is TRBD1 (5 bases). Between the trimmed V and J ends, which lost 7 bases and 0 bases, there was a span of 16 bases. The CDR3 contains 16 residues. CDR1 is LGHNT and CDR2 is FRNRAP in the germline V gene. The CDR3 loop is CASVRDLLSSGNTIYF. CDR3 bases: TGTGCTAGTGTTCGGGACTTACTGAGCTCTGGAAACACCATATATTTT.

The chain carries TRBV7-2 and TRBJ2-4, with 13 bases identical to TRBD2. Germline lookup yields CDR1 SGHTA and CDR2 FQGNSA. The CDR3 runs 14 residues. V trimming: 8 bases; J trimming: 5 bases; junction bases outside the gene matches: 3. CDR3 amino acids: CASGTSGTQNIQYF. Written as DNA, the CDR3 is TGTGCCAGCGGGACTAGCGGGACCCAAAACATTCAGTACTTC.

The chain couples TRBV6-5 to TRBJ1-2, with D maybe TRBD1 (6 bases). Trimming removed 2 bases from V and 7 bases from J, with 23 bases in between. Germline V CDR1 and CDR2: MNHEY, SVGAGI. This CDR3 region has 17 residues. The CDR3 region is CASSYALMGTGLGGYTF. The CDR3 DNA sequence: TGTGCCAGCAGTTACGCCCTGATGGGCACAGGGCTGGGTGGCTACACCTTC.

The V call is TRBV12-3 or TRBV12-4, the J call TRBJ2-1, with D perhaps TRBD2 (5 bases). The CDR3 has 13 amino acids. V dropped 3 bases and J dropped 8 bases, with 11 bases sitting between them. The CDR3 DNA sequence: TGTGCCAGCAGTTTGATTGTTAGCGATGAGCAGTTCTTC. It is translated as CASSLIVSDEQFF.

The chain employs TRBV6-5 and TRBJ2-7; TRBD1 agrees at 7 bases. The CDR3 contains 16 residues. The ends lost 0 bases at V and 3 bases at J; junction bases unmatched: 8. Germline V gene data show CDR1 as MNHEY and CDR2 as SVGAGI. CDR3 in DNA: TGTGCCAGCAGTTACTCTCGGGGACAGTTGAACTACGAGCAGTACTTC. This codes for CASSYSRGQLNYEQYF.

The genes are TRBV12-3 or TRBV12-4 and TRBJ2-7, with 8 nucleotides matching TRBD2. The junction had 5 bases not matched to a gene; V was cut back by 4 bases and J by 3 bases. This CDR3 comprises 14 residues. CDR3 region: CASSSIAGFYEQYF. In DNA, the CDR3 is TGTGCCAGCAGTTCCATAGCGGGGTTCTACGAGCAGTACTTC.

Turning to this clonotype: A read error is possible here, since a much larger clone lies one base away. Lacking the conserved final phenylalanine or tryptophan, this CDR3 likely reflects a read error. V is TRBV7-6 and J is TRBJ1-2, with no clear D. The V gene's germline CDR1 is SGHVS and CDR2 FNYEAQ. CDR3 size: 12 residues. Trimming shortened V by 6 bases and J by 2 bases, and 7 bases separated the two germline ends. The CDR3 reads CASSFGNYGYTL. The CDR3 DNA sequence: TGTGCCAGCAGTTTTGGGAACTATGGCTACACCCTC.

V gene TRBV7-9 combines with J gene TRBJ1-2, with D perhaps matching TRBD1 (5 bases). V was shortened by 2 bases and J by 4 bases, with 17 bases between the two germline ends. This CDR3 contains 16 residues. Germline V gene sequence: CDR1 SEHNR, CDR2 FQNEAQ (reference sequence). Here the CDR3 reads CASSLIPQGIGYGYTF. The CDR3 bases are TGTGCCAGCAGCTTAATACCCCAGGGTATCGGCTATGGCTACACCTTC.

This clonotype was picked up many times. CDR3 protein: CSARNDREAGELFF. DNA for the CDR3: TGCAGTGCTAGAAATGACAGGGAAGCCGGGGAGCTGTTTTTT. The rearrangement joins TRBV20-1 to TRBJ2-2; 7 bases agree with TRBD1. The CDR3 runs 14 residues. Germline loops: CDR1 DFQATT, CDR2 SNEGSKA (reference sequence). V shed 2 bases and J 6 bases; nucleotides not matched to a gene: 6.

There are many counts of this clonotype. One end of the junction fails to match germline, which may point to a read error. V and J are TRBV5-1 and TRBJ1-1; no clear D gene. The CDR3 consists of 14 residues. Germline values: CDR1 SGHRS, CDR2 YFSETQ. CDR3 in DNA: TGTGCCAGCAGTTTAGGTCAGCCGAACACTGAAGCTTTCTTT. It is translated as CASSLGQPNTEAFF.

This clonotype was seen repeatedly, ten times or more. This chain joins TRBV6-1 and TRBJ2-7, with unresolved D. Germline CDR1 and CDR2: MNHNS and SASEGT. V shed 5 bases and J shed 5 bases, with 13 bases lying between them. CDR3 length equals 13 residues. The CDR3 region is CASSRTPGHEQYF. The CDR3 DNA sequence: TGTGCCAGCAGTAGGACCCCTGGGCACGAGCAGTACTTC.

At least ten counts were recorded for this clonotype. The CDR3 spells CASSYVQGKDQPQHF. The CDR3 DNA reads as TGTGCCAGCAGTTACGTGCAGGGGAAAGATCAGCCCCAGCATTTT. This chain joins TRBV6-5 and TRBJ1-5, with D perhaps matching TRBD1 (6 bases). The germline CDR1 and CDR2 sequences are MNHEY and SVGAGI. V lost 2 bases to trimming and J lost 5 bases, with 13 bases between them. The CDR3 loop spans 15 amino acids.

This clonotype occurred many times. V and J are TRBV12-3 or TRBV12-4 and TRBJ2-2; 9 nucleotides agree with TRBD2. J was trimmed by 8 bases and V by 2 bases; bases with no gene match: 3. CDR3 length: 14 amino acids. The CDR3 loop reads CASSLLAGRGELFF. The CDR3 region has the DNA TGTGCCAGCAGTTTACTAGCGGGAAGGGGGGAGCTGTTTTTT.

At least ten counts were recorded for this clonotype. The rearrangement joins TRBV12-3 or TRBV12-4 to TRBJ1-1, with D uncertain. Trimming cost V 1 base and J 10 bases, with 10 bases left between them. This CDR3 region has 12 residues. In DNA form, the CDR3 reads TGTGCCAGCAGTTTAGGGGAGAATAGAGCTTTCTTT. Amino acids: CASSLGENRAFF.

For this clonotype: A read error may produce the germline difference seen at one junction end. The gene calls are TRBV30 and TRBJ2-7, with 11 positions matching TRBD2. Germline V gene sequence: CDR1 GTSNPN, CDR2 SVGIG (reference sequence). The CDR3 is 17 amino acids. CDR3 nucleotide sequence: TGTGCCTGGGGCCTACACGTTGTCTCGGGGACTAGCGGCGAGCGGTACTTC. Translating gives CAWGLHVVSGTSGERYF.

This clonotype was observed a few times. This sequence joins TRBV29-1 and TRBJ2-5; TRBD2 matches at 10 bases. V shed 7 bases and J 2 bases; nucleotides not matched to a gene: 4. The CDR3 has 13 residues. The V gene's germline CDR1 is SQVTM and CDR2 ANQGSEA. CDR3 bases: TGCAGCGCGTCTAGCGGGAGTCAAGAGACCCAGTACTTC. Protein: CSASSGSQETQYF.

The chain combines TRBV14 with TRBJ2-2; TRBD2 might be the D (6 bases). From germline, CDR1 is SGHDN and CDR2 FVKESK. The length of the CDR3 is 14 residues. Trimming stripped 5 bases from V and 6 bases from J, with 13 bases between. The CDR3: CASSGEEGAGELFF. CDR3 nucleotides: TGTGCCAGCAGCGGAGAGGAGGGCGCCGGGGAGCTGTTTTTT.

As concerns this clonotype: This probably arose from a read error, given a far larger clone one base away. This chain uses TRBV5-1 with TRBJ2-1; D is uncertain. V lost 3 bases and J 8 bases, leaving 6 bases between the germline ends. CDR1 SGHRS and CDR2 YFSETQ come from the germline V gene. CDR3 length: 11 residues. DNA of the CDR3: TGCGCCAGCAGCTCGGCGTATGAGCAGTTCTTC. Its protein product is CASSSAYEQFF.

This clonotype was counted only a few times. The CDR3 is CASSYEGNNSPLHF. The CDR3 region has the DNA TGTGCCAGCAGTTACGAAGGGAATAATTCACCCCTCCACTTT. This sequence joins TRBV6-5 and TRBJ1-6; D gene ambiguous. CDR1 and CDR2 from the germline V gene are MNHEY and SVGAGI. Trimming took 2 bases from V and 5 from J, leaving 7 bases between them. The CDR3 covers 14 residues.

This chain connects TRBV20-1 to TRBJ2-5, with D tentatively TRBD2 (6 bases). V lost 5 bases, J lost 5 bases, and 18 bases lay in between. The CDR3 has 14 residues. The germline V gene has CDR1 DFQATT and CDR2 SNEGSKA (reference sequence). The CDR3 DNA sequence: TGCAGTGCTGCCGATCGACTAGTTGGGGAGACCCAGTACTTC. This translates into CSAADRLVGETQYF.

This clonotype showed up many times. This chain uses TRBV12-3 or TRBV12-4 with TRBJ1-6, with unresolved D. V was trimmed by 2 bases and J by 9 bases, leaving 2 bases between them. This CDR3 has 11 residues. The CDR3 coding sequence is TGTGCCAGCAGTTTAATTTCACCCCTCCACTTT. Translated: CASSLISPLHF.

This clonotype was seen ten or more times. The V gene is TRBV10-3, the J gene TRBJ2-5; D uncertain. The germline CDR1 and CDR2 sequences are ENHRY and SYGVKD. The V and J ends lost 8 bases and 5 bases respectively, with 15 bases between them. This CDR3 has 13 amino acids. The CDR3 nucleotides read TGTGCCATCGCCCAGGACCAGGAGGAGACCCAGTACTTC. Translating gives CAIAQDQEETQYF.

This clonotype was recorded at least ten times. V gene TRBV4-1 combines with J gene TRBJ2-5; D is perhaps TRBD2 (5 bases). This CDR3 is 12 amino acids long. Per germline, CDR1 MGHRA and CDR2 YSYEKL. Trimming removed 0 bases at V and 6 bases at J, with 5 bases between. The CDR3 nucleotides read TGCGCCAGCAGCCAAGACGGGAAGACCCAGTACTTC. This encodes CASSQDGKTQYF.

This clonotype was observed at least ten times. This chain uses TRBV7-2 with TRBJ2-7; 7 bases fit TRBD2. This CDR3 contains 14 residues. Germline V lookup: CDR1 SGHTA, CDR2 FQGNSA. J gave up 5 bases and V 4 bases, and 8 bases lay outside the gene matches. The CDR3 bases are TGTGCCAGCAGCTCACTTACTAGCGAAAACGAGCAGTACTTC. Translated, it gives CASSSLTSENEQYF.

This clonotype was seen only a few times. The chain has TRBV28 and TRBJ1-5; TRBD1 aligns across 8 bases. The CDR3 is 17 amino acids. Germline V gene data show CDR1 as MDHEN and CDR2 as SYDVKM. The V segment lost 6 bases and the J segment 0 bases; nucleotides outside the gene matches: 10. The CDR3 region is CASRTGQGLYSNQPQHF. In DNA, the CDR3 is TGTGCCAGCAGAACCGGACAGGGACTCTATAGCAATCAGCCCCAGCATTTT.